The 22 T cell receptor beta chains below were found in one sample sequenced in a study of graft-versus-host responses after intestinal transplantation (dated by TCRdb to the early 2020s). The time point label corresponds to: cells obtained before transplantation from donor or recipient. Library generation was performed with the immunoSEQ multiplex PCR assay. TCRdb provides this immuneACCESS table in a form limited to in-frame rearrangements. Some clones are lacking; in checked studies, under half of them reflect an unresolved V gene, and why the rest are absent is not known. This sample is represented by roughly 120,000 clones; 90% of them were singletons. Of the sample, about 0.18% falls within the top ten clones. Their antigens are not known. The sample in question was unstimulated CD4+ T cells sorted from spleen or lymph node cells, obtained before intestinal transplant. These receptor sequences come from a human donor who received an intestinal transplant.

The rearrangement links TRBV2 to TRBJ2-1, with 10 bases lining up with TRBD2. Unmatched junction bases numbered 2, after V lost 6 bases and J lost 0 bases. Germline values: CDR1 SNHLY, CDR2 FYNNEI. The CDR3 loop spans 15 amino acids. CDR3 sequence (DNA): TGTGCCAGCAGCTCTAGCGGGAGCTCCTACAATGAGCAGTTCTTC. Amino acid sequence: CASSSSGSSYNEQFF.

This chain links TRBV4-1 with TRBJ1-2; 10 bases are a match to TRBD1. The germline gives CDR1 MGHRA, CDR2 YSYEKL. This CDR3 has 16 amino acids. V trimming: 4 bases; J trimming: 2 bases; junction bases outside the gene matches: 7. CDR3 region: CASSRARDRGNYGYTF. CDR3 nucleotides: TGCGCCAGCAGCCGAGCACGGGACAGGGGAAACTATGGCTACACCTTC.

The chain is built from TRBV6-1 and TRBJ2-7, with D unclear. The CDR3 loop spans 10 amino acids. Per germline, CDR1 MNHNS and CDR2 SASEGT. Deletions cut 8 bases from V and 4 bases from J, with 6 bases between. The CDR3 sequence is CASASYEQYF. CDR3 sequence (DNA): TGTGCCAGCGCTAGTTACGAGCAGTACTTC.

The rearrangement uses TRBV5-1 and TRBJ2-1; D unresolved. From germline, CDR1 is SGHRS and CDR2 YFSETQ. The length of the CDR3 is 17 residues. V dropped 0 bases and J dropped 0 bases, with 13 bases sitting between them. CDR3 in DNA: TGCGCCAGCAGCTTGGGACTGATGGCAACCTCCTACAATGAGCAGTTCTTC. Amino acid sequence: CASSLGLMATSYNEQFF.

The V and J genes are TRBV9 and TRBJ2-7; D is perhaps TRBD1 (5 bases). CDR3 size: 15 residues. V gave up 3 bases and J gave up 3 bases, with 16 bases separating them. Germline values: CDR1 SGDLS, CDR2 YYNGEE. CDR3 sequence: CASSARQQVHYEQYF. For the CDR3, the DNA is TGTGCCAGCAGCGCCAGACAGCAGGTCCACTACGAGCAGTACTTC.

Here the CDR3 DNA reads TGTGCCAGTAGTATAGTTGCGCGACAGTCGAACACTGAAGCTTTCTTT. Its translation is CASSIVARQSNTEAFF. J is TRBJ1-1 and V is TRBV19; maybe TRBD1 (5 bases). CDR1 is LNHDA, CDR2 SQIVND, per germline (reference sequence). Trimming shortened V by 1 base and J by 1 base, and 13 bases separated the two germline ends. This CDR3 contains 16 residues. Combining the CDR3 with reference TRBV19 and TRBJ1-1 gives the whole variable domain DGGITQSPKYLFRKEGQNVTLSCEQNLNHDAMYWYRQDPGQGLRLIYYSQIVNDFQKGDIAEGYSVSREKKESFPLTVTSAQKNPTAFYLCASSIVARQSNTEAFFGQGTRLTVV.

The gene calls are TRBV19 and TRBJ1-1; 7 nucleotides line up with TRBD1. The ends lost 3 bases at V and 10 bases at J; junction bases unmatched: 8. The CDR3 extends over 13 amino acids. The V gene's germline CDR1 is LNHDA and CDR2 SQIVND (reference sequence). CDR3 sequence: CASSMDRSLGAFF. The CDR3, as DNA: TGTGCCAGTAGTATGGACAGGTCCCTCGGAGCTTTCTTT.

The genes are TRBV5-5 and TRBJ2-1; 10 nucleotides align to TRBD2. The junction had 8 bases not matched to a gene; V was cut back by 4 bases and J by 4 bases. The CDR3 extends over 16 amino acids. The germline CDR1 and CDR2 sequences are SGHKS and YYEKEE (reference sequence). The CDR3: CASSAGQAGGYNEQFF. Here the CDR3 DNA reads TGTGCCAGCAGCGCCGGGCAAGCGGGAGGGTACAATGAGCAGTTCTTC.

This rearrangement joins TRBV10-3 to TRBJ1-5, with TRBD1 as a possible D gene (6 bases). The germline CDR1 and CDR2 sequences are ENHRY and SYGVKD. The CDR3 spans 14 residues. With 5 bases removed from V and 5 bases from J, the gap between germline ends came to 13 bases. CDR3 loop: CAISLTGFDQPQHF. CDR3 sequence (DNA): TGTGCCATCAGTCTGACAGGTTTTGATCAGCCCCAGCATTTT.

A few counts support this clone. The CDR3 DNA reads as TGTGCCAGCAGCTTGGGTACAGGTGCCGGACCTAACTATGGCTACACCTTC. Translating gives CASSLGTGAGPNYGYTF. V and J are TRBV5-6 and TRBJ1-2; possible D gene TRBD1, 5 bases. CDR3 length: 17 residues. Trimming shortened V by 0 bases and J by 0 bases, and 15 bases separated the two germline ends. CDR1 is SGHDT and CDR2 is YYEEEE in the germline V gene.

The J gene is TRBJ1-5, the V gene TRBV2; D might be TRBD1 (6 bases). Per the germline V gene, CDR1 is SNHLY and CDR2 is FYNNEI. This CDR3 comprises 12 residues. V was trimmed by 9 bases and J by 2 bases, leaving 8 bases between them. CDR3 sequence reads: CARGQGNQPQHF. CDR3 in DNA: TGTGCCAGGGGACAAGGCAATCAGCCCCAGCATTTT.

The sample holds a few counts of this clone. The chain uses TRBV10-3 and TRBJ2-1; TRBD1 matches at 7 bases. V gave up 4 bases and J gave up 7 bases; unmatched junction bases: 4. The CDR3 contains 13 residues. Per the germline V gene, CDR1 is ENHRY and CDR2 is SYGVKD. The CDR3: CAISGGTENEQFF. In DNA, the CDR3 is TGTGCCATCAGTGGAGGGACAGAGAATGAGCAGTTCTTC.

This sequence joins TRBV6-5 and TRBJ1-2; D gene uncertain. This CDR3 contains 15 residues. In germline, CDR1 is MNHEY, CDR2 SVGAGI. V was shortened by 3 bases and J by 6 bases, with 17 bases between the two germline ends. The CDR3 loop reads CASSYIGGPPNGYTF. The CDR3 DNA reads TGTGCCAGCAGTTATATAGGCGGCCCACCCAATGGCTACACCTTC.

The chain recombines TRBV28 with TRBJ2-3; the D is unclear. Germline-derived CDR1 and CDR2 are MDHEN and SYDVKM. V dropped 4 bases and J dropped 7 bases, with 3 bases sitting between them. This CDR3 is built from 10 residues. The CDR3 is CASSSYTQYF. CDR3 bases: TGTGCCAGCAGTTCCTATACGCAGTATTTT. The complete variable domain, with remaining parts taken from reference TRBV28 and TRBJ2-3, reads DVKVTQSSRYLVKRTGEKVFLECVQDMDHENMFWYRQDPGLGLRLIYFSYDVKMKEKGDIPEGYSVSREKKERFSLILESASTNQTSMYLCASSSYTQYFGPGTRLTVL.

This chain connects TRBV10-3 to TRBJ1-5, with TRBD1 as a possible D gene (5 bases). Trimming took off 4 bases at V and 1 base at J, with 14 bases between the two ends. This CDR3 is 16 amino acids long. In germline, CDR1 is ENHRY, CDR2 SYGVKD. As DNA, the CDR3 is TGTGCCATCAGTGCCTGGGCAGGGATGAGCAATCAGCCCCAGCATTTT. It is translated as CAISAWAGMSNQPQHF.

This clone came up a few times. The chain couples TRBV6-5 to TRBJ2-1; 7 bases line up with TRBD2. This CDR3 is built from 16 residues. Losses at the gene ends were 4 bases for V and 0 bases for J; bases not matched to a gene: 6. CDR1 is MNHEY and CDR2 is SVGAGI in the germline V gene. The CDR3 DNA sequence: TGTGCCAGCAGTTCCCTGGGCGGGAGCTCCTACAATGAGCAGTTCTTC. It specifies CASSSLGGSSYNEQFF.

This chain joins TRBV6-5 and TRBJ2-5; a weak D match, TRBD2 (5 bases). Germline CDR1 and CDR2: MNHEY and SVGAGI. This CDR3 contains 14 residues. Trimming removed 6 bases from V and 5 bases from J, with 16 bases in between. The CDR3: CASRRASQKETQYF. The DNA for the CDR3 is TGTGCCAGCAGGAGGGCATCGCAAAAGGAGACCCAGTACTTC.

This sequence joins TRBV29-1 and TRBJ1-4; no definite D call. Per germline, CDR1 SQVTM and CDR2 ANQGSEA. With 7 bases removed from V and 5 bases from J, the gap between germline ends came to 11 bases. CDR3 length equals 12 residues. The CDR3 sequence: CSALAGNEKLFF. CDR3 DNA sequence: TGCAGCGCCCTTGCAGGAAATGAAAAACTGTTTTTT.

The CDR3 coding sequence is TGTGCCAGCAGTAGGGGTGGCAGAACCTACGAGCAGTACTTC. This encodes CASSRGGRTYEQYF. This chain uses TRBV6-5 with TRBJ2-7; maybe TRBD1 (5 bases). The CDR3 spans 14 residues. Germline lookup yields CDR1 MNHEY and CDR2 SVGAGI. V was cut by 5 bases and J by 2 bases, with 13 bases left in between.

V usage is TRBV27 and J usage is TRBJ2-3; possibly TRBD2 for D (6 bases). V was shortened by 8 bases and J by 7 bases, with 25 bases between the two germline ends. Germline CDR1 and CDR2: MNHEY and SMNVEV (reference sequence). The CDR3 is made up of 16 amino acids. The CDR3 is CASGVLGDSPVNTQYF. CDR3 sequence (DNA): TGTGCCAGCGGAGTTTTGGGGGACTCCCCCGTGAATACGCAGTATTTT.

The chain recombines TRBV27 with TRBJ2-2; D is unclear. This CDR3 contains 13 residues. Trimming left V 2 bases short and J 9 bases short, with 10 bases between. CDR1 and CDR2 from the germline V gene are MNHEY and SMNVEV (reference sequence). The CDR3, as DNA: TGTGCCAGCAGTTTAGGCGGAATCCGGGAGCTGTTTTTT. This codes for CASSLGGIRELFF.

This sequence joins TRBV6-5 and TRBJ1-6; 8 bases map to TRBD1. Germline V gene sequence: CDR1 MNHEY, CDR2 SVGAGI. The CDR3 sequence is 14 residues long. J gave up 7 bases and V 7 bases, and 6 bases lay outside the gene matches. Here the CDR3 DNA reads TGTGCCAGCACCGCCCGGACAGGGAATTCACCCCTCCACTTT. This encodes CASTARTGNSPLHF.